Below, 13 T cell receptor beta chains from the same sample are listed, as sequenced in a study of blood T cell repertoires in COVID-19. Libraries were prepared by immunoSEQ multiplex PCR; TCRdb keeps only in-frame clonotypes and omits some of them. The table shows some 400,000 clones, with roughly 91% occurring only once. Input material: PBMCs or T cells enriched from blood (not recorded which). The source is a woman aged 25 to 39 who had recovered from COVID-19.

The chain carries TRBV11-2 and TRBJ2-1; D is possibly TRBD2 (5 bases). Germline V CDR1 and CDR2: SGHAT, FQNNGV. V lost 3 bases, J lost 8 bases, and 14 bases lay in between. The CDR3 is made up of 14 amino acids. CDR3 sequence: CASSLRTAADEQFF. CDR3 DNA: TGTGCCAGCAGCTTGAGGACTGCCGCCGATGAGCAGTTCTTC.

The chain is built from TRBV7-8 and TRBJ1-4, with D uncertain. Trimming pared 3 bases from V and 0 bases from J, leaving 17 bases between. Germline lookup yields CDR1 SGHVS and CDR2 FQNEAQ. The CDR3 is made up of 18 amino acids. The CDR3 reads CASSLGGWAGATNEKLFF. CDR3 sequence (DNA): TGTGCCAGCAGCTTGGGAGGGTGGGCCGGAGCAACTAATGAAAAACTGTTTTTT.

This clone has only one observation. V usage is TRBV3-1 (or the pseudogene TRBV3-2) and J usage is TRBJ2-7; D not certain. CDR1 and CDR2 from the germline V gene are LGHDT and YNNKEL (reference sequence). The CDR3 is made up of 11 amino acids. The V end was cut by 5 bases, the J end by 3 bases, with 5 bases between. CDR3 in DNA: TGTGCCAGCAGCATTAACTACGAGCAGTACTTC. This codes for CASSINYEQYF.

This clone was observed a single time. V is TRBV11-2 and J is TRBJ1-1; 7 positions match TRBD1. V lost 1 base to trimming and J lost 0 bases; unmatched junction nucleotides: 8. The CDR3 sequence is 17 residues long. Germline V gives CDR1 SGHAT, CDR2 FQNNGV. The CDR3 DNA follows: TGTGCCAGCAGCTTAGGGGGATTAAGGGGGCTGAACACTGAAGCTTTCTTT. It encodes CASSLGGLRGLNTEAFF.

The rearrangement uses TRBV15 and TRBJ1-1; weak D call: TRBD1 (6 bases). Germline CDR1 is LNHNV and CDR2 is YYDKDF (reference sequence). Trimming removed 3 bases from V and 6 bases from J, with 14 bases in between. The CDR3 is made up of 14 amino acids. This chain's CDR3 is CATSRRVGAPEAFF. The DNA for the CDR3 is TGTGCCACCAGCAGGAGGGTGGGGGCCCCTGAAGCTTTCTTT.

This clone was observed once. The chain employs TRBV7-3 and TRBJ2-3; no clear D gene. Germline CDR1 is SGHTA and CDR2 is FQGTGA. The V gene lost 2 bases and the J gene lost 1 base, with 4 bases spanning the gap. This CDR3 region has 13 residues. DNA for the CDR3: TGTGCCAGCAGCTTAGGCCGCACAGATACGCAGTATTTT. Translating gives CASSLGRTDTQYF.

The chain couples TRBV3-1 (or the pseudogene TRBV3-2) to TRBJ1-5; D uncertain. V was cut by 4 bases and J by 5 bases, with 9 bases left in between. In germline, CDR1 is LGHDT, CDR2 YNNKEL (reference sequence). The CDR3 is made up of 13 amino acids. The CDR3 DNA reads TGTGCCAGCAGCCGGTACAGAGATCAGCCCCAGCATTTT. It is translated as CASSRYRDQPQHF.

This clone was seen once. The J gene is TRBJ1-1, the V gene TRBV30; 8 nucleotides match TRBD1. Germline V lookup: CDR1 GTSNPN, CDR2 SVGIG (reference sequence). V shed 2 bases and J 1 base; nucleotides not matched to a gene: 3. The CDR3 covers 14 residues. In DNA, the CDR3 is TGTGCCTGGAGTCCCGGACAGGGGAACACTGAAGCTTTCTTT. It specifies CAWSPGQGNTEAFF.

The chain is built from TRBV27 and TRBJ1-4, with TRBD1 identical over 7 bases. CDR3 length: 18 amino acids. Per germline, CDR1 MNHEY and CDR2 SMNVEV (reference sequence). V shed 6 bases, J shed 4 bases, and the junction held 17 bases outside the gene matches. CDR3 in amino acids: CASRRRTGGIFHNEKLFF. Written as DNA, the CDR3 is TGTGCCAGCAGACGGAGGACAGGCGGGATTTTTCATAATGAAAAACTGTTTTTT.

The gene calls are TRBV6-5 and TRBJ2-6; 7 nucleotides line up with TRBD1. The junction had 0 bases not matched to a gene; V was cut back by 2 bases and J by 2 bases. This CDR3 region has 15 residues. Germline V gene data show CDR1 as MNHEY and CDR2 as SVGAGI. CDR3 loop: CASSYRGPGANVLTF. Written as DNA, the CDR3 is TGTGCCAGCAGTTACAGGGGGCCTGGGGCCAACGTCCTGACTTTC.

This sequence joins TRBV6-5 and TRBJ2-3; possibly TRBD2 for D (6 bases). Trimming pared 10 bases from V and 2 bases from J, leaving 19 bases between. CDR1 and CDR2 from the germline V gene are MNHEY and SVGAGI. The CDR3 is 15 residues long. CDR3 in DNA: TGTGCCACCCAGACTAGAGGGGATCCCACAGATACGCAGTATTTT. It yields the protein CATQTRGDPTDTQYF.

This clone was found once. V usage is TRBV7-9 and J usage is TRBJ1-4; 7 bases match TRBD1. This CDR3 has 15 residues. The J segment lost 8 bases and the V segment lost 5 bases, leaving 11 bases of the junction unmatched. Looked up from germline, CDR1 is SEHNR and CDR2 is FQNEAQ (reference sequence). The CDR3 DNA reads as TGTGCCAGCAGCCGATTCACAGGGGTGGAAGAAAAACTGTTTTTT. Translation: CASSRFTGVEEKLFF. Using reference TRBV7-9 and TRBJ1-4 for the parts outside the CDR3, the full variable domain is DTGVSQNPRHKITKRGQNVTFRCDPISEHNRLYWYRQTLGQGPEFLTYFQNEAQLEKSRLLSDRFSAERPKGSFSTLEIQRTEQGDSAMYLCASSRFTGVEEKLFFGSGTQLSVL.

The rearrangement uses TRBV18 and TRBJ2-5, with D perhaps matching TRBD1 (5 bases). Germline V gives CDR1 KGHSH, CDR2 LQKENI. The ends were cut back, 4 bases at V and 4 bases at J, with 16 bases in the middle. The CDR3 length is 15 residues. The CDR3 DNA sequence: TGTGCCAGCTCACACCGGACACCGACGGGAGAGACCCAGTACTTC. Protein sequence: CASSHRTPTGETQYF. Combining the CDR3 with reference TRBV18 and TRBJ2-5 gives the whole variable domain NAGVMQNPRHLVRRRGQEARLRCSPMKGHSHVYWYRQLPEEGLKFMVYLQKENIIDESGMPKERFSAEFPKEGPSILRIQQVVRGDSAAYFCASSHRTPTGETQYFGPGTRLLVL.